These T cell receptor beta chains were read from a single sample in a study of a mutant IDH1 vaccine in newly diagnosed glioma. Sequenced by immunoSEQ multiplex PCR; TCRdb stores in-frame clones only, minus some. Found here are some 95,000 clones, roughly 78% of them singletons; the top ten hold less than 9.5%. This specimen was PBMCs, taken from a glioma patient treated with radiotherapy, temozolomide or both. Receptors were obtained from a man in his forties with glioma. Each CDR3 is given with its conserved first and last residue. D genes are given only for firm matches. The size entry is marked missing in some rows and otherwise reads once, few, many or a size class.

d_gene,abundance,v_gene,j_gene,CDR3nt,CDR3aa
TRBD2,-,TRBV4-2,TRBJ2-5,TGTGCCAGCAGCCAAGATCTAAGCGGGGGGGCCTTCGAGACCCAGTACTTC,CASSQDLSGGAFETQYF
-,-,TRBV7-2,TRBJ2-7,TGTGCCAGCAGCTTAGTAGCGGCAGACTACGAGCAGTACTTC,CASSLVAADYEQYF
-,-,TRBV10-3,TRBJ2-7,TGTGCCATCGGGGAGATCTCCTACGAGCAGTACTTC,CAIGEISYEQYF
TRBD1,-,TRBV7-9,TRBJ2-3,TGTGCCAGCAGCCAACAGGGGGCGATGGATACGCAGTATTTT,CASSQQGAMDTQYF
-,few,TRBV5-1,TRBJ1-2,TGCGCCAGCAGCCTGGCCGGGACAATAGTAGGCTACACCTTC,CASSLAGTIVGYTF
TRBD1,once,TRBV4-1,TRBJ1-6,TGCGCCAGCAGCCCAACGGACAGGGGGCAAAATTCACCCCTCCACTTT,CASSPTDRGQNSPLHF
-,once,TRBV28,TRBJ2-5,TGTGCCAGCAGCCAACCCGCTAGGAGGCCCCAAGAGACCCAGTACTTC,CASSQPARRPQETQYF
-,-,TRBV7-8,TRBJ1-1,TGTGCCAGCAGCTTCCCCCGGGCCCCGAACACTGAAGCTTTCTTT,CASSFPRAPNTEAFF
-,-,TRBV7-2,TRBJ2-7,TGTGCCAGCAGCCAGGGGGGCAGTATCTACGAGCAGTACTTC,CASSQGGSIYEQYF
-,-,TRBV4-3,TRBJ1-1,TGCGCCAGCAGCCAAGATGGCGCAGGGTTGGGGACTGAAGCTTTCTTT,CASSQDGAGLGTEAFF
TRBD2,-,TRBV5-1,TRBJ2-1,TGCGCCAGCAGCCCTGCTGCCCAGCGGGGGGGTAACAATGAGCAGTTCTTC,CASSPAAQRGGNNEQFF
-,-,TRBV6-1,TRBJ1-1,TGTGCCAGCATGACCCCCAGGGGCCATACTGAAGCTTTCTTT,CASMTPRGHTEAFF
TRBD2,-,TRBV27,TRBJ2-7,TGTGCCAGCAGGGTGCGGCCTAGCGGGTCCTACGAGCAGTACTTC,CASRVRPSGSYEQYF
TRBD2,-,TRBV7-3,TRBJ2-3,TGTGCCAGCAGCTTAAGGGCTAGCGGGTCTCCGCAGTATTTT,CASSLRASGSPQYF
TRBD1,-,TRBV5-1,TRBJ2-5,TGCGCCAGCAGGCGCCGGGACAGGGTACGGGGGGAGACCCAGTACTTC,CASRRRDRVRGETQYF
TRBD1,-,TRBV6-5,TRBJ1-3,TGTGCCAGCAGTTACTCCAGGGGGAGCTCTGGAAACACCATATATTTT,CASSYSRGSSGNTIYF
-,-,TRBV29-1,TRBJ2-1,TGCAGCGTTCCCACTATCGGGGTTACCTACAATGAGCAGTTCTTC,CSVPTIGVTYNEQFF
-,once,TRBV4-2,TRBJ2-7,TGTGCCAGCAGCTCAACCGGGACGGAACCACTCTACAAGCAGTACTTC,CASSSTGTEPLYKQYF
TRBD1,many,TRBV7-6,TRBJ1-4,TGTGCCAGCAGCTTAGCGACAGGGGGAGGGGATGAAAAACTGTTTTTT,CASSLATGGGDEKLFF
TRBD2,-,TRBV10-1,TRBJ2-2,TGCGCCAGCAGTTTCCCCAGACTAGCGGCCAACACCGGGGAGCTGTTTTTT,CASSFPRLAANTGELFF
-,-,TRBV13,TRBJ1-4,TGTGCCAGCAGCTTCTGGGGACATACCACTGAAAAACTGTTTTTT,CASSFWGHTTEKLFF
-,-,TRBV7-6,TRBJ1-6,TGTGCCAGCAGCTTAGACTTAAGGGGTCTTAATTCACCCCTCCACTTT,CASSLDLRGLNSPLHF
TRBD2,-,TRBV7-6,TRBJ2-7,TGTGCCAGCAGCGTCACTAGCGGGGCCTCCTACGAGCAGTACTTC,CASSVTSGASYEQYF
TRBD1,-,TRBV7-6,TRBJ2-7,TGTGCCAGCAGCTTAGGCCCCCATGACAGGGACGAGCAGTACTTC,CASSLGPHDRDEQYF
TRBD1,-,TRBV10-3,TRBJ2-1,TGTGCCATCAGTGACAGGGGGCAGAACTACAATGAGCAGTTCTTC,CAISDRGQNYNEQFF
TRBD2,-,TRBV5-4,TRBJ2-5,TGTGCCAGCAGCTTTAAGGGGCAGCGGGGAGTTGAGACCCAGTACTTC,CASSFKGQRGVETQYF
-,-,TRBV4-3,TRBJ1-2,TGCGCCAGCAGCCCGTCCGGGGAAACTAACTATGGCTACACCTTC,CASSPSGETNYGYTF
TRBD2,-,TRBV11-3,TRBJ2-2,TGTGCCAGCAGCTTAACTAGCGCCTCCACCGGGGAGCTGTTTTTT,CASSLTSASTGELFF
-,-,TRBV6-1,TRBJ1-3,TGTGCCAGCAGTGTTACAGGCTCAGACTCTGGAAACACCATATATTTT,CASSVTGSDSGNTIYF
TRBD1,-,TRBV27,TRBJ1-6,TGTGCCAGCAGAGGGGACAGGGGGCTTGGTAATTCACCCCTCCACTTT,CASRGDRGLGNSPLHF
-,-,TRBV1,TRBJ2-5,TGCACCAGCAGCACACAGTCACGAAGTCGGGAGACCCAGTACTTC,CTSSTQSRSRETQYF
TRBD2,-,TRBV7-9,TRBJ2-5,TGTGCCAGCAGGACAGGACTAGCGGGAGTTGATGAGACCCAGTACTTC,CASRTGLAGVDETQYF
-,once,TRBV5-4,TRBJ2-1,TGTGCCAGCAGCGCCCGGTACAATGAGCAGTTCTTC,CASSARYNEQFF
-,-,TRBV7-7,TRBJ2-2,TGTGCTAGCAGCCGAAACACCGGGGAGCTGTTTTTT,CASSRNTGELFF
-,-,TRBV4-3,TRBJ2-4,TGCGCCAGCAGCCAAGGGGACTTTTCACTAGCCAAAAACATTCAGTACTTC,CASSQGDFSLAKNIQYF
-,few,TRBV6-5,TRBJ2-5,TGTGCCAGCAGCCCCAGGGTGGTCCAAGAGACCCAGTACTTC,CASSPRVVQETQYF
-,-,TRBV7-2,TRBJ1-3,TGTGCCAGCAGCTTAAGATTTCCAGGACAAGGGACCTCTGGAAACACCATATATTTT,CASSLRFPGQGTSGNTIYF
-,-,TRBV5-1,TRBJ2-2,TGCGCCAGCAGCTTGATACAGCCGAACACCGGGGAGCTGTTTTTT,CASSLIQPNTGELFF
-,-,TRBV5-4,TRBJ1-1,TGTGCCAGCACTAACGGGGCGAACACTGAAGCTTTCTTT,CASTNGANTEAFF
-,-,TRBV11-2,TRBJ2-7,TGTGCCAGCCAGGAACACCTATCCTCCTACGAGCAGTACTTC,CASQEHLSSYEQYF
TRBD1,-,TRBV4-2,TRBJ1-4,TGTGCCAGCAGCCAAGGGACAGGTGACGAAAAACTGTTTTTT,CASSQGTGDEKLFF
TRBD1,-,TRBV18,TRBJ2-7,TGTGCCAGCTCACCACCGAGGACAGGGACCTACGAGCAGTACTTC,CASSPPRTGTYEQYF
-,-,TRBV4-3,TRBJ2-2,TGCGCCAGCAGCCAAGATTTCGGGGTCCGAAGCGGGGAGCTGTTTTTT,CASSQDFGVRSGELFF
-,-,TRBV28,TRBJ2-5,TGTGCCAGCAGCTCAGCCCGGGAGACCCAGTACTTC,CASSSARETQYF
-,-,TRBV6-1,TRBJ1-3,TGTGCCAGCAGTGAAGCCCAGGTCGGACGCTCTGGAAACACCATATATTTT,CASSEAQVGRSGNTIYF
-,-,TRBV5-4,TRBJ2-3,TGTGCCAGCAGCCCCGGGACAAGCACAGATACGCAGTATTTT,CASSPGTSTDTQYF
-,few,TRBV4-2,TRBJ2-6,TGTGCCAGCAGCCACATACGGAGTCCCTCTGGGGCCAACGTCCTGACTTTC,CASSHIRSPSGANVLTF
-,-,TRBV21-1,TRBJ1-1,TGTGCCAGCAGCAAAACACAGACAGAAGCTTTCTTT,CASSKTQTEAFF
-,few,TRBV15,TRBJ1-6,TGTGCCACCAGTCGGGGATACTCACCCCTCCACTTT,CATSRGYSPLHF
-,once,TRBV7-6,TRBJ1-2,TGTGCCAGCAGCTTAGGAGGGGGAAACGGCTACACCTTC,CASSLGGGNGYTF
TRBD2,-,TRBV6-5,TRBJ2-7,TGTGCCAGCAGTTACGGGACTAGCGGCTACGAGCAGTACTTC,CASSYGTSGYEQYF